This TCR beta chain is from a study of cytomegalovirus exposure and HLA in healthy donors. Whole-study findings and limits: It emerged from a later analysis that several of the most significant clusters appeared to be linked to common viral pathogens. Among the CMV-associated chains, a few were confirmed in vitro as specific for CMV antigens. It was taken for granted in presence/absence analyses that sequencing depth across donors was roughly uniform. Later analysis identified 15,000 to 20,000 TCR beta sequences associated with HLA alleles, using a false discovery rate threshold of 0.05.

CDR3 length equals 11 residues. The V gene's germline CDR1 is SGHAT and CDR2 FQDESV (reference sequence). Worth noting for this clone: Antigen specificity is unknown.

60 Vbeta and 13 Jbeta primers were used in PCR. Using immunoSEQ multiplex PCR, the repertoire was profiled, and TCRdb retains in-frame clones only, with some absent. The sample table sets out 200,000 to 250,000 clones. The TCR was taken from a girl aged 2 to 9 in good health and CMV-seropositive. The rearrangement uses TRBV11-1 and TRBJ1-1; D gene ambiguous. The sample was PBMCs. CDR3 nucleotides: TGTGCGAGCGCCGGGTTGGCTGAAGCTTTCTTT. Translating it yields CASAGLAEAFF.